These 30 T cell receptor beta chains came from one sample sequenced in a study of graft-versus-host responses after intestinal transplantation. TCRdb keeps only in-frame clones here, not all; method: immunoSEQ multiplex PCR. Of about 88,000 clones in the sample, 75% to 95% were seen once. Which antigens these TCRs recognize remains unknown. The sequencing here drew on unstimulated CD4+ T cells sorted from spleen or lymph node cells, taken before transplant. Receptor source: a human donor who was the organ donor for an intestinal transplant.

This sequence joins TRBV30 and TRBJ2-5, with TRBD2 as a possible D gene (6 bases). Germline V gives CDR1 GTSNPN, CDR2 SVGIG (reference sequence). Trimming took off 0 bases at V and 5 bases at J, with 16 bases between the two ends. This CDR3 is 15 amino acids long. CDR3 DNA sequence: TGTGCCTGGAGTGTACGGGGGTTACCACGGGAGACCCAGTACTTC. Its translation: CAWSVRGLPRETQYF.

This clone appeared a few times. The chain carries TRBV5-1 and TRBJ2-2; 15 bases map to TRBD2. CDR1 and CDR2 from the germline V gene are SGHRS and YFSETQ. The CDR3 sequence is 15 residues long. Unmatched junction bases numbered 1, after V lost 4 bases and J lost 6 bases. CDR3 in amino acids: CASSRTSGGAGELFF. The CDR3 DNA follows: TGCGCCAGCAGCCGGACTAGCGGGGGGGCCGGGGAGCTGTTTTTT.

J is TRBJ1-2 and V is TRBV12-1. TRBV12-1 is reported as a pseudogene. The CDR3 runs to 13 residues. The CDR3 bases are TGTGCCAGCAGCCCTACTGTGAACTATGGCTACACCTTC. Its protein product is CASSPTVNYGYTF.

CDR3 DNA: TGTGCCAGCAGCCCTCACATGGAGGGGGCAAACACCGGGGAGCTGTTTTTT. Translation gives CASSPHMEGANTGELFF. The V and J genes are TRBV7-7 and TRBJ2-2; maybe TRBD1 (7 bases). The CDR3 has 17 amino acids. CDR1 is SSHAT, CDR2 FNYEAQ, per germline (reference sequence). The V and J ends lost 5 bases and 2 bases respectively, with 18 bases between them.

J is TRBJ1-1 and V is TRBV19; D remains unclear. This CDR3 is 16 amino acids long. From germline, CDR1 is LNHDA and CDR2 SQIVND (reference sequence). V shed 7 bases and J shed 1 base, with 19 bases lying between them. DNA for the CDR3: TGTGCCAGTATTTACCGAAGCAGAGACTCGAACACTGAAGCTTTCTTT. Its protein is CASIYRSRDSNTEAFF.

Only one count was recorded for this clone. This chain joins TRBV6-5 and TRBJ1-2; possible D gene TRBD1, 6 bases. Germline V CDR1 and CDR2: MNHEY, SVGAGI. The length of the CDR3 is 15 residues. Trimming took off 3 bases at V and 10 bases at J, with 21 bases between the two ends. CDR3 coding DNA: TGTGCCAGCAGTTATACGGTGGGACAAACCCCTTACTACACCTTC. This codes for CASSYTVGQTPYYTF.

The V call is TRBV7-9, the J call TRBJ1-2; D gene ambiguous. Germline V gives CDR1 SEHNR, CDR2 FQNEAQ (reference sequence). CDR3 size: 15 residues. Deletions cut 1 base from V and 1 base from J, with 10 bases between. CDR3 region: CASSLVPEFNYGYTF. The CDR3 DNA is TGTGCCAGCAGCTTAGTGCCGGAGTTTAACTATGGCTACACCTTC. Full variable domain (rest looked up from reference TRBV7-9 and TRBJ1-2): DTGVSQNPRHKITKRGQNVTFRCDPISEHNRLYWYRQTLGQGPEFLTYFQNEAQLEKSRLLSDRFSAERPKGSFSTLEIQRTEQGDSAMYLCASSLVPEFNYGYTFGSGTRLTVV.

The rearrangement joins TRBV5-6 to TRBJ1-2; TRBD1 matches 7 bases. From germline, CDR1 is SGHDT and CDR2 YYEEEE. After removal of 1 base from V and 8 bases from J, the junction contained 5 bases not matched to a gene. This CDR3 region has 13 residues. CDR3 sequence reads: CASSLRDRDGYTF. The CDR3 bases are TGTGCCAGCAGCTTGCGCGACAGGGACGGCTACACCTTC.

This clone was observed once. The chain carries TRBV2 and TRBJ2-7; D is ambiguous. The CDR3 loop spans 12 amino acids. V dropped 5 bases and J dropped 2 bases, with 7 bases sitting between them. Germline values: CDR1 SNHLY, CDR2 FYNNEI. The CDR3 protein is CASSQMTYEQYF. DNA of the CDR3: TGTGCCAGCAGTCAGATGACCTACGAGCAGTACTTC.

The chain has TRBV5-1 and TRBJ1-3; unclear D gene. V was pared by 4 bases and J by 9 bases, with 14 bases between. Germline CDR1 reads SGHRS; CDR2 reads YFSETQ. The CDR3 covers 13 residues. The CDR3 loop reads CASSPSPRGTIYF. CDR3 in DNA: TGCGCCAGCAGCCCATCGCCCCGGGGCACCATATATTTT.

The V and J genes are TRBV19 and TRBJ1-1; D is ambiguous. V was cut by 3 bases and J by 1 base, with 12 bases left in between. CDR3 length: 15 amino acids. Germline V gene data show CDR1 as LNHDA and CDR2 as SQIVND (reference sequence). CDR3 DNA sequence: TGTGCCAGTAGTATTTGGCAGGCGTCGAACACTGAAGCTTTCTTT. Protein product: CASSIWQASNTEAFF.

The chain links TRBV6-5 to TRBJ1-2; D unresolved. The germline gives CDR1 MNHEY, CDR2 SVGAGI. CDR3 length equals 14 residues. V was clipped by 4 bases and J by 1 base, with 10 bases between them. The CDR3 loop reads CASSSAGINYGYTF. In DNA form, the CDR3 reads TGTGCCAGCAGTTCGGCAGGAATTAACTATGGCTACACCTTC.

The chain couples TRBV15 to TRBJ2-1, with a possible D match to TRBD2 (5 bases). The CDR3 runs to 19 residues. The V and J ends lost 0 bases and 2 bases respectively, with 20 bases between them. Germline CDR1 and CDR2: LNHNV and YYDKDF (reference sequence). The CDR3 DNA reads TGTGCCACCAGCAGAGATCTTATGAAGCTAGCCTCGGCCTACAATGAGCAGTTCTTC. Amino acid sequence: CATSRDLMKLASAYNEQFF.

The chain uses TRBV18 and TRBJ2-1, with TRBD1 identical over 7 bases. Germline CDR1 reads KGHSH; CDR2 reads LQKENI. Trimming cost V 5 bases and J 2 bases; bases outside gene matches: 9. This CDR3 contains 16 residues. CDR3 loop: CASSTAGTATYNEQFF. In DNA, the CDR3 is TGTGCCAGCTCAACCGCCGGGACAGCCACCTACAATGAGCAGTTCTTC.

This clone came up once. The V and J genes are TRBV7-9 and TRBJ2-2; 7 bases map to TRBD2. Losses at the gene ends were 5 bases for V and 1 base for J; bases not matched to a gene: 7. Germline CDR1 reads SEHNR; CDR2 reads FQNEAQ (reference sequence). The CDR3 length is 16 residues. The CDR3 bases are TGTGCCAGCAGCCTCCAGGCTAGCGGGAACACCGGGGAGCTGTTTTTT. This gives the protein CASSLQASGNTGELFF.

V and J are TRBV10-2 and TRBJ2-5, with TRBD2 matching over 7 bases. The CDR3 length is 14 residues. The J segment lost 7 bases and the V segment lost 2 bases, leaving 7 bases of the junction unmatched. Germline V gene lookup returns CDR1 WSHSY and CDR2 SAAADI. CDR3 sequence (DNA): TGCGCCAGCAGTGAGGGCGGGGGAAGGGGGACCCAGTACTTC. This sequence encodes CASSEGGGRGTQYF.

This sequence joins TRBV11-3 and TRBJ2-2, with D perhaps matching TRBD1 (5 bases). Per germline, CDR1 SGHNT and CDR2 YENEEA. The CDR3 spans 16 residues. V shed 5 bases and J shed 3 bases, with 16 bases lying between them. CDR3 sequence reads: CASSPWWGQYTGELFF. For the CDR3, the DNA is TGTGCCAGCAGCCCGTGGTGGGGCCAGTACACCGGGGAGCTGTTTTTT.

The chain carries TRBV11-2 and TRBJ2-3; D not certain. Germline loops: CDR1 SGHAT, CDR2 FQNNGV. The CDR3 consists of 14 residues. The ends were cut back, 1 base at V and 6 bases at J, with 11 bases in the middle. DNA for the CDR3: TGTGCCAGCAGCTTAGGTACAGTCCCGGATACGCAGTATTTT. It specifies CASSLGTVPDTQYF.

The chain employs TRBV28 and TRBJ2-1; 12 bases match TRBD2. The CDR3 is 17 residues long. V was clipped by 1 base and J by 7 bases; unmatched bases: 8. Germline V gene data show CDR1 as MDHEN and CDR2 as SYDVKM. The CDR3 is CASSLSATSGRINEQFF. The CDR3 DNA reads as TGTGCCAGCAGTTTATCGGCGACTAGCGGGAGAATAAATGAGCAGTTCTTC.

This clone appeared once. CDR3 sequence (DNA): TGCGCCAGCACCCAGGGACAGTTCCTGCGCGCTGAAGCTTTCTTT. The encoded protein is CASTQGQFLRAEAFF. This rearrangement joins TRBV5-1 to TRBJ1-1; 7 nucleotides agree with TRBD1. V trimming: 6 bases; J trimming: 6 bases; junction bases outside the gene matches: 14. Germline values: CDR1 SGHRS, CDR2 YFSETQ. This CDR3 comprises 15 residues.

This clone has just one count. The chain employs TRBV10-3 and TRBJ2-1; 12 nucleotides align to TRBD2. CDR1 and CDR2 from the germline V gene are ENHRY and SYGVKD. V was clipped by 4 bases and J by 7 bases; unmatched bases: 8. The CDR3 runs 16 residues. CDR3 DNA: TGTGCCATCAGTGCGGTGACTAGCGGGAGACAAAATGAGCAGTTCTTC. Translating gives CAISAVTSGRQNEQFF.

V usage is TRBV2 and J usage is TRBJ2-1; tentative D call: TRBD1 (5 bases). The CDR3 length is 13 residues. V lost 3 bases, J lost 12 bases, and 15 bases lay in between. Germline V gives CDR1 SNHLY, CDR2 FYNNEI. CDR3 residues: CASSDRAAQGQFF. As DNA, the CDR3 is TGTGCCAGCAGTGATCGAGCCGCCCAGGGGCAGTTCTTC.

The V gene is TRBV7-2, the J gene TRBJ2-1; TRBD2 matches at 10 bases. The CDR3 has 15 amino acids. V dropped 4 bases and J dropped 8; count of bases not matched to a gene: 8. Germline V gene data show CDR1 as SGHTA and CDR2 as FQGNSA. This CDR3 is CASSSRPSGGYEQFF. For the CDR3, the DNA is TGTGCCAGCAGCTCGCGGCCTAGCGGGGGCTATGAGCAGTTCTTC.

The chain employs TRBV27 and TRBJ2-1, with 7 bases identical to TRBD1. Trimming took 4 bases from V and 9 from J; bases not matched to a gene: 9. CDR1 and CDR2 (germline): MNHEY, SMNVEV (reference sequence). The CDR3 spans 14 residues. The CDR3 nucleotides read TGTGCCAGCAGTTCCCGGGACAGTCCGAGTGAGCAGTTCTTC. Encoded protein: CASSSRDSPSEQFF.

The CDR3 reads CASSAGLASYNEQFF. The DNA for the CDR3 is TGTGCCAGCAGCGCGGGACTAGCGTCCTACAATGAGCAGTTCTTC. The V call is TRBV9, the J call TRBJ2-1; TRBD2 agrees at 10 bases. Germline CDR1 SGDLS, CDR2 YYNGEE. The V and J ends lost 3 bases and 1 base, in that order; junction bases with no gene match: 1. The CDR3 has 15 amino acids.

This chain uses TRBV28 with TRBJ1-5; tentative D call: TRBD1 (6 bases). Germline V gives CDR1 MDHEN, CDR2 SYDVKM. Between the trimmed V and J ends, which lost 2 bases and 3 bases, there was a span of 29 bases. The CDR3 loop spans 21 amino acids. This chain's CDR3 is CASSLPSNRDKVEYHNQPQHF. Written as DNA, the CDR3 is TGTGCCAGCAGTTTACCATCTAATCGGGACAAGGTAGAGTATCACAATCAGCCCCAGCATTTT.

The rearrangement uses TRBV5-1 and TRBJ1-6; no firm D call. Per the germline V gene, CDR1 is SGHRS and CDR2 is YFSETQ. This CDR3 has 13 residues. The ends were cut back, 4 bases at V and 11 bases at J, with 13 bases in the middle. CDR3 loop: CASSLLEGTPLHF. The CDR3 nucleotides read TGCGCCAGCAGCCTTCTTGAGGGAACACCCCTCCACTTT.

This clone was counted only a few times. V and J are TRBV21-1 and TRBJ1-6; the table calls TRBD1, which could not be checked here. TRBV21-1 is a listed pseudogene. The CDR3 has 14 residues. The CDR3 DNA reads TGTGCCAGCCGCAAAGGACAGGGTGAATCACCCCTCCACTTT. Its translation: CASRKGQGESPLHF.

This sequence joins TRBV5-1 and TRBJ2-1, with 8 bases matching TRBD2. Germline lookup yields CDR1 SGHRS and CDR2 YFSETQ. The CDR3 has 15 amino acids. The junction had 7 bases not matched to a gene; V was cut back by 1 base and J by 7 bases. The CDR3 loop is CASSLPNSGTNEQFF. DNA of the CDR3: TGCGCCAGCAGCTTGCCCAATAGCGGGACTAATGAGCAGTTCTTC. Drawing the rest from reference TRBV5-1 and TRBJ2-1, the complete variable domain is KAGVTQTPRYLIKTRGQQVTLSCSPISGHRSVSWYQQTPGQGLQFLFEYFSETQRNKGNFPGRFSGRQFSNSRSEMNVSTLELGDSALYLCASSLPNSGTNEQFFGPGTRLTVL.

This clone was seen just once. The rearrangement uses TRBV5-4 and TRBJ2-7, with D possibly TRBD1 on 6 matching bases. V lost 3 bases, J lost 3 bases, and 13 bases lay in between. Germline-derived CDR1 and CDR2 are SGHNT and YYREEE (reference sequence). The length of the CDR3 is 14 residues. The CDR3 is CASSSTGTNYEQYF. CDR3 bases: TGTGCCAGCAGCTCGACCGGGACAAACTACGAGCAGTACTTC.